A single sample is the source of the 26 T cell receptor beta chains below, sequenced in a study of blood T cells in healthy people across ages. Sample-barcoded 5' priming and a J-beta primer mix drove a second PCR of about 6 to 12 cycles. In TCRdb, the 5' RACE reads were re-called with MiXCR into one record per CDR3 protein. The table shows 1 million or so distinct CDR3 sequences, with 20% to 25% occurring only once. This sample also appeared in a second study, on T cells of mothers and their children.

Input material: blood. Receptor source: a girl aged 2-10 years in good health.

The chain combines TRBV3-1 with TRBJ2-2, with D maybe TRBD2 (5 bases). Germline values: CDR1 LGHDT, CDR2 YNNKEL (reference sequence). The germline V and J ends were trimmed by 1 base and 4 bases, with 7 bases remaining between them. CDR3 length: 14 amino acids. The CDR3 reads CASSQAGVTGELFF. The CDR3 bases are TGTGCCAGCAGCCAAGCCGGGGTCACCGGGGAGCTGTTTTTT.

The V call is TRBV12-3 or TRBV12-4, the J call TRBJ1-4, with 8 bases that match TRBD1. Trimming cost V 6 bases and J 7 bases; bases outside gene matches: 10. This CDR3 comprises 15 residues. The CDR3: CASRPDRGETEKLFF. The CDR3 DNA sequence: TGTGCCAGCAGGCCCGACAGGGGAGAAACTGAAAAACTGTTTTTT.

This clonotype has more than one count but fewer than ten. The chain combines TRBV3-1 with TRBJ1-4; D ambiguous. The germline V gene has CDR1 LGHDT and CDR2 YNNKEL (reference sequence). The CDR3 spans 15 residues. Between the trimmed V and J ends, which lost 0 bases and 4 bases, there was a span of 9 bases. The CDR3 bases are TGTGCCAGCAGCCAAGACTTAGGGAATAATGAAAAACTGTTTTTT. Protein sequence: CASSQDLGNNEKLFF.

The CDR3 sequence is CASSVGAGSPLHF. The DNA for the CDR3 is TGTGCCAGCAGCGTAGGAGCGGGTTCACCCCTCCACTTT. J is TRBJ1-6 and V is TRBV9; D not resolved. CDR1 is SGDLS and CDR2 is YYNGEE in the germline V gene. V was trimmed by 0 bases and J by 9 bases, leaving 7 bases between them. The CDR3 totals 13 residues.

This clonotype was recorded only once. The chain carries TRBV3-1 and TRBJ2-5; a weak D match, TRBD2 (6 bases). Trimming left V 4 bases short and J 7 bases short, with 19 bases between. CDR1 and CDR2 (germline): LGHDT, YNNKEL (reference sequence). This CDR3 spans 15 amino acids. CDR3 nucleotides: TGTGCCAGCAGCCTTCCGGGACTGGAATTTGGGACCCAGTACTTC. Its protein is CASSLPGLEFGTQYF.

The gene calls are TRBV7-2 and TRBJ1-2; D is undetermined. V was trimmed by 3 bases and J by 8 bases, leaving 13 bases between them. Germline V lookup: CDR1 SGHTA, CDR2 FQGNSA. The CDR3 is 13 residues long. The CDR3 protein is CASSLGTWRGYTF. The CDR3 DNA reads as TGTGCCAGCAGCTTGGGCACTTGGCGAGGCTACACCTTC.

This clonotype was counted between two and nine times. The rearrangement joins TRBV9 to TRBJ2-3, with 10 bases matching TRBD2. In germline, CDR1 is SGDLS, CDR2 YYNGEE. The CDR3 has 16 amino acids. Losses at the gene ends were 3 bases for V and 6 bases for J; bases not matched to a gene: 10. CDR3 nucleotides: TGTGCCAGCAGCGACCCGGCTAGCGGGAGTTTTGATACGCAGTATTTT. This encodes CASSDPASGSFDTQYF.

This clonotype came up a few times. J is TRBJ2-1 and V is TRBV9; TRBD1 aligns across 8 bases. The CDR3 has 18 residues. Germline CDR1 reads SGDLS; CDR2 reads YYNGEE. Trimming at V came to 0 bases and at J to 5 bases, leaving 13 bases not matched to a gene. The CDR3 nucleotides read TGTGCCAGCAGCGTAGGTATAGGGACAGGCGGATTCCACAATGAGCAGTTCTTC. It codes for CASSVGIGTGGFHNEQFF.

This clonotype appeared a few times. This chain uses TRBV7-8 with TRBJ2-1; TRBD1 matches 8 bases. J gave up 5 bases and V 4 bases, and 7 bases lay outside the gene matches. Germline values: CDR1 SGHVS, CDR2 FQNEAQ. The CDR3 runs to 15 residues. CDR3: CASSSDRVRDNEQFF. The CDR3 DNA sequence: TGTGCCAGCAGCTCGGACAGGGTCCGAGACAATGAGCAGTTCTTC. Full variable domain (missing parts from reference TRBV7-8 and TRBJ2-1): GAGVSQSPRYKVAKRGQDVALRCDPISGHVSLFWYQQALGQGPEFLTYFQNEAQLDKSGLPSDRFFAERPEGSVSTLKIQRTQQEDSAVYLCASSSDRVRDNEQFFGPGTRLTVL.

The chain links TRBV10-3 to TRBJ2-5, with 7 bases aligning to TRBD2. The CDR3 has 12 residues. V trimming: 9 bases; J trimming: 2 bases; junction bases outside the gene matches: 3. Germline lookup yields CDR1 ENHRY and CDR2 SYGVKD. The CDR3 protein is CAIGTNQETQYF. The CDR3 region has the DNA TGTGCCATAGGGACTAATCAAGAGACCCAGTACTTC.

This clonotype has only a few counts. The V gene is TRBV12-3 or TRBV12-4, the J gene TRBJ1-2; 10 positions agree with TRBD1. The CDR3 sequence is 14 residues long. V shed 7 bases, J shed 4 bases, and the junction held 6 bases outside the gene matches. The CDR3 DNA reads as TGTGCCAGCAAGTTGGGACAGGGGATCTATGGCTACACCTTC. It specifies CASKLGQGIYGYTF.

V and J are TRBV29-1 and TRBJ2-5; tentative D call: TRBD2 (5 bases). The CDR3 contains 13 residues. Germline lookup yields CDR1 SQVTM and CDR2 ANQGSEA. Deletions cut 7 bases from V and 11 bases from J, with 23 bases between. Here the CDR3 DNA reads TGCAGCGCCCCCAACCGAGGGTACAATGAGCAGTACTTC. Encoded protein: CSAPNRGYNEQYF.

This clonotype came up a few times. Sequence at one end of the junction differs from germline and may be a read error. CDR3 sequence reads: CSARTIQEETQYF. The CDR3 nucleotides are TGCAGCGCTAGGACTATTCAGGAAGAGACCCAGTACTTC. The chain carries TRBV20-1 and TRBJ2-5, with a weak D call TRBD2 (6 bases). Per the germline V gene, CDR1 is DFQATT and CDR2 is SNEGSKA (reference sequence). This CDR3 comprises 13 residues.

This clonotype was found many times. The chain combines TRBV9 with TRBJ1-2; no reliable D call. The CDR3 has 14 amino acids. Germline V gives CDR1 SGDLS, CDR2 YYNGEE. V lost 4 bases, J lost 2 bases, and 12 bases lay in between. CDR3 in DNA: TGTGCCAGCAGCCCCGATATATTGAACTATGGCTACACCTTC. It specifies CASSPDILNYGYTF.

This clonotype was detected only a few times. The rearrangement uses TRBV7-9 and TRBJ1-2; 8 bases are a match to TRBD1. CDR1 and CDR2 (germline): SEHNR, FQNEAQ (reference sequence). The CDR3 runs 12 residues. V lost 4 bases and J lost 11; bases outside the gene matches: 6. DNA of the CDR3: TGTGCCAGCAGCTCGGGGGACAGGTATTACACCTTC. Its translation: CASSSGDRYYTF.

This clonotype was seen more than once but under ten times. The chain is built from TRBV5-6 and TRBJ2-4, with 8 bases matching TRBD1. Germline CDR1 is SGHDT and CDR2 is YYEEEE. There are 14 residues in the CDR3. Trimming removed 4 bases from V and 9 bases from J; junction bases left unmatched: 9. In DNA, the CDR3 is TGTGCCAGCAGCCAGGACAGGGTGTATGCCATTCAGTACTTC. It translates to CASSQDRVYAIQYF.

J is TRBJ2-5 and V is TRBV11-2; tentative D call: TRBD2 (7 bases). V lost 5 bases and J 2 bases, leaving 18 bases between the germline ends. This CDR3 spans 16 amino acids. CDR1 is SGHAT, CDR2 FQNNGV, per germline. The CDR3: CASSPLAGAFQETQYF. CDR3 DNA: TGTGCCAGCAGCCCTCTGGCGGGGGCCTTTCAAGAGACCCAGTACTTC.

The CDR3 region has the DNA TGCGCCAGCAGCCAACCGACCGTTAGCAATCAGCCCCAGCATTTT. This gives the protein CASSQPTVSNQPQHF. The chain has TRBV4-1 and TRBJ1-5; D not resolved. The CDR3 is 15 residues long. The V end was cut by 2 bases, the J end by 0 bases, with 8 bases between. Germline values: CDR1 MGHRA, CDR2 YSYEKL.

This clonotype was counted ten times or more. This chain joins TRBV4-1 and TRBJ2-7, with TRBD1 matching 7 bases. V lost 4 bases, J lost 4 bases, and 4 bases stayed unmatched. Germline V gene sequence: CDR1 MGHRA, CDR2 YSYEKL. The CDR3 is 13 residues long. The CDR3 coding sequence is TGCGCCAGCAGCCCGGGACAGATTTACGAGCAGTACTTC. Translation: CASSPGQIYEQYF.

Turning to this clonotype: The junction differs from germline at one of its ends, possibly a read error. The chain has TRBV15 and TRBJ1-2; D remains ambiguous. Germline CDR1 LNHNV, CDR2 YYDKDF (reference sequence). The CDR3 consists of 11 residues. DNA of the CDR3: TGTGCCACCAGCGCCCGGGAGGGCTGCACCTTC. It yields the protein CATSAREGCTF.

The chain recombines TRBV7-3 with TRBJ2-5; D possibly corresponds to TRBD2 (5 bases). With the DNA end fitting TRBJ2-7 better, the J assignment may be wrong. CDR1 is SGHTA, CDR2 FQGTGA, per germline. This CDR3 spans 14 amino acids. As DNA, the CDR3 is TGTGCCAGCAGCCCCCAGAGGGACTCCTACGAGCAGTACTTC. This translates into CASSPQRDSYEQYF.

The chain links TRBV7-2 to TRBJ2-7, with 9 bases matching TRBD2. The CDR3 is 16 amino acids. The germline CDR1 and CDR2 sequences are SGHTA and FQGNSA. V shed 6 bases and J 3 bases; nucleotides not matched to a gene: 12. Here the CDR3 DNA reads TGTGCCAGCAGTCCATCCCGGCTAGCGGGATACTACGAGCAGTACTTC. Amino acids: CASSPSRLAGYYEQYF.

This chain links TRBV3-1 with TRBJ2-5; 7 bases match TRBD2. This CDR3 spans 13 amino acids. Trimming cost V 3 bases and J 5 bases; bases outside gene matches: 3. CDR1 is LGHDT and CDR2 is YNNKEL in the germline V gene (reference sequence). The CDR3 nucleotides are TGTGCCAGCAGCCACACAGCGGGGGAGACCCAGTACTTC. It codes for CASSHTAGETQYF.

V gene TRBV20-1 combines with J gene TRBJ2-7; D uncertain. The end of the DNA is better explained by TRBJ2-1, so the J call may be wrong. The CDR3 runs 14 residues. CDR1 is DFQATT, CDR2 SNEGSKA, per germline (reference sequence). The chain's CDR3 is CSALLVGKGNEQFF. CDR3 in DNA: TGCAGTGCCTTATTGGTAGGGAAGGGCAATGAGCAGTTCTTC.

This clonotype was counted between two and nine times. The V and J genes are TRBV7-2 and TRBJ1-1; no firm D call. Per germline, CDR1 SGHTA and CDR2 FQGNSA. The V gene lost 1 base and the J gene lost 1 base, with 10 bases spanning the gap. This CDR3 contains 15 residues. Here the CDR3 reads CASSLEPGRNTEAFF. In DNA form, the CDR3 reads TGTGCCAGCAGCTTAGAGCCGGGGAGGAACACTGAAGCTTTCTTT.

This clonotype was counted between two and nine times. The V gene is TRBV4-2, the J gene TRBJ1-5, with a weak D call TRBD1 (6 bases). Trimming took 0 bases from V and 5 from J, leaving 20 bases between them. Germline values: CDR1 LGHNA, CDR2 YNFKEQ. The CDR3 spans 18 residues. CDR3 nucleotides: TGTGCCAGCAGCCAAGAGCCACAGGGTTTGAGAGGGTATCAGCCCCAGCATTTT. Translated: CASSQEPQGLRGYQPQHF.